Included here is one TCR beta chain sequence, with context. The Seattle patients, enrolled during active infection, were followed longitudinally. Authors' analysis steps: Estimation of nucleated cell counts was performed using reference gene primer amplification. Data came from immunoSEQ multiplex PCR; TCRdb stores just in-frame clones and leaves some out. The V and J calls and clone size were taken over from that table, and D and trimming were inferred from the DNA. Of over 150,000 clones in the sample, around nine tenths were seen once. The data derive from a study of blood T cell repertoires in COVID-19. Across the study: Samples representing acute and convalescent COVID-19 were sourced from the United States, Italy and Spain. Sample material is recorded as cDNA or gDNA derived from T cells, B-cell-depleted T cells, or PBMCs.

Material: peripheral blood. The clonotype originates from a man aged 55 to 70 with COVID-19, enrolled during active disease.

The CDR3 DNA sequence: TGTGCCAGCAGCTCCCGACAGGGAGGCGAGACCCAGTACTTC. This gives the protein CASSSRQGGETQYF. This chain joins TRBV7-6 and TRBJ2-5, with D maybe TRBD1 (7 bases). Trimming cost V 4 bases and J 5 bases, with 14 bases left between them. This CDR3 has 14 amino acids. From germline, CDR1 is SGHVS and CDR2 FNYEAQ.